The sample holds one count of the clone carrying this T cell receptor (beta chain). Antigen unknown. The table came from immunoSEQ multiplex PCR; TCRdb's copy has only in-frame clones and leaves some out. The sample includes roughly 84,000 clones, 81% of them seen just once. This sample was taken from a study of PD-1 blockade in mismatch repair-deficient tumors. Study-level findings and limits: Tumor-resident clones, often undetectable pretreatment in blood, expanded then contracted after pembrolizumab.

CDR3 size: 13 residues. In germline, CDR1 is LNHDA, CDR2 SQIVND (reference sequence). The V gene lost 7 bases and the J gene lost 4 bases, with 11 bases spanning the gap. Material: peripheral blood, obtained 12 weeks after starting pembrolizumab. This TCR came from an adult with mismatch repair-deficient cancer. This sequence joins TRBV19 and TRBJ1-3; D remains ambiguous. CDR3 bases: TGTGCCAGTACGGTGAACACCGGAAACACCATATATTTT. This translates into CASTVNTGNTIYF.